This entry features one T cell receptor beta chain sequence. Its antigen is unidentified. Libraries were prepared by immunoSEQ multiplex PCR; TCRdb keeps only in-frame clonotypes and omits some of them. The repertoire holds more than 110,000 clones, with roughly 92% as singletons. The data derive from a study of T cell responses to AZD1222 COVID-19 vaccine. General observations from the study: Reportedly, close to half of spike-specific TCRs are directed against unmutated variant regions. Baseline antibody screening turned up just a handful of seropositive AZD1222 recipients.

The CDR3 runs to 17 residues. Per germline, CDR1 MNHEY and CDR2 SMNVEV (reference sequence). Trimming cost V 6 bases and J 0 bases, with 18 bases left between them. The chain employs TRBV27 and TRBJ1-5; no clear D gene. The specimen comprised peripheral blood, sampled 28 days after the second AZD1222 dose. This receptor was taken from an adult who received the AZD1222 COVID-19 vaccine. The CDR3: CASSRARSTNSNQPQHF. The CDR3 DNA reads TGTGCCAGCAGCCGCGCGCGGAGTACCAATAGCAATCAGCCCCAGCATTTT.